What follows are 28 T cell receptor beta chains derived from one specimen sequenced in a study of blood T cell repertoires in COVID-19. Only in-frame clones appear in the TCRdb table, and some are missing; sequencing was by immunoSEQ multiplex PCR. The repertoire holds approximately 37,000 clones, with approximately 86% as singletons. Sequencing was done on a sample of peripheral blood. The receptors come from a middle-aged man with active COVID-19.

The V and J genes are TRBV28 and TRBJ2-1, with 8 bases lining up with TRBD2. The CDR3 contains 13 residues. Germline trimming cut 8 bases from V and 2 bases from J; bases unmatched to any gene: 2. Germline CDR1 is MDHEN and CDR2 is SYDVKM. The CDR3 nucleotides read TGTGCCAGCGGACTAGCTACCTACAATGAGCAGTTCTTC. This encodes CASGLATYNEQFF.

The genes are TRBV18 and TRBJ2-6; D not certain. The germline V gene encodes CDR1 KGHSH and CDR2 LQKENI. The V gene lost 3 bases and the J gene lost 1 base, with 4 bases spanning the gap. The CDR3 has 14 amino acids. In nucleotides, the CDR3 is TGTGCCAGCTCACCCCTTTCTGGGGCCAACGTCCTGACTTTC. Protein: CASSPLSGANVLTF.

The chain links TRBV9 to TRBJ2-1; 13 bases map to TRBD2. The V and J ends lost 3 bases and 0 bases, in that order; junction bases with no gene match: 6. Germline CDR1 reads SGDLS; CDR2 reads YYNGEE. The CDR3 extends over 18 amino acids. CDR3 in DNA: TGTGCCAGCAGCGCGGGACTAGCGGGATGGAGCTCCTACAATGAGCAGTTCTTC. It codes for CASSAGLAGWSSYNEQFF.

The V gene is TRBV6-5, the J gene TRBJ1-4; possibly TRBD1 for D (6 bases). The CDR3 runs to 15 residues. Between the trimmed V and J ends, which lost 5 bases and 7 bases, there was a span of 17 bases. CDR1 is MNHEY, CDR2 SVGAGI, per germline. As DNA, the CDR3 is TGTGCCAGCAGTCGAGGGGGGGGCGGAGGTGAAAAACTGTTTTTT. This encodes CASSRGGGGGEKLFF.

The rearrangement joins TRBV6-4 to TRBJ1-2; 7 nucleotides align to TRBD1. The ends lost 3 bases at V and 5 bases at J; junction bases unmatched: 9. The CDR3 length is 15 residues. Germline V gene data show CDR1 as MRHNA and CDR2 as SNTAGT. Here the CDR3 DNA reads TGTGCCAGCAGTGAGTCAACAGGGGCTCCATATGGCTACACCTTC. This gives the protein CASSESTGAPYGYTF.

This clone was counted only a few times. V usage is TRBV24-1 and J usage is TRBJ1-3, with D possibly being TRBD1 (5 bases). There are 15 residues in the CDR3. CDR1 KGHDR and CDR2 SFDVKD come from the germline V gene. Trimming shortened V by 3 bases and J by 2 bases, and 10 bases separated the two germline ends. This CDR3 reads CATSDPGHPGNTIYF. The CDR3 nucleotides read TGTGCCACCAGTGATCCAGGGCATCCTGGAAACACCATATATTTT.

The chain uses TRBV29-1 and TRBJ1-4, with 8 bases fitting TRBD1. The CDR3 extends over 14 amino acids. Germline CDR1 SQVTM, CDR2 ANQGSEA. The V segment lost 5 bases and the J segment 8 bases; nucleotides outside the gene matches: 10. CDR3 coding DNA: TGCAGCGTTTATTCCGGGACAGGAGGAGAAAAACTGTTTTTT. Its protein is CSVYSGTGGEKLFF.

The chain has TRBV6-5 and TRBJ2-7, with D perhaps matching TRBD2 (5 bases). Trimming removed 2 bases from V and 2 bases from J, with 13 bases in between. The CDR3 spans 15 residues. CDR1 MNHEY and CDR2 SVGAGI come from the germline V gene. The CDR3 reads CASSYTRMRAYEQYF. DNA of the CDR3: TGTGCCAGCAGTTACACTCGGATGAGGGCCTACGAGCAGTACTTC.

A word on this clone: Other DNA variants within this sample encode the same CDR3. This chain joins TRBV15 and TRBJ2-7; D might be TRBD1 (6 bases). CDR1 is LNHNV and CDR2 is YYDKDF in the germline V gene (reference sequence). This CDR3 has 13 residues. The ends were cut back, 0 bases at V and 4 bases at J, with 7 bases in the middle. The DNA of the CDR3 is TGTGCCACCAGCAGAGATAGGGGGTACGAGCAGTACTTC. Translation gives CATSRDRGYEQYF.

The chain joins TRBV5-4 to TRBJ2-1, with 7 positions matching TRBD1. The ends lost 4 bases at V and 0 bases at J; junction bases unmatched: 7. The CDR3 extends over 16 amino acids. The V gene's germline CDR1 is SGHNT and CDR2 YYREEE (reference sequence). CDR3 sequence (DNA): TGTGCCAGCAGCGGACGTACAGGGGCCTCCTACAATGAGCAGTTCTTC. Translation gives CASSGRTGASYNEQFF.

The V call is TRBV10-3, the J call TRBJ1-2, with TRBD1 as a possible D gene (5 bases). Germline-derived CDR1 and CDR2 are ENHRY and SYGVKD. CDR3 length equals 13 residues. V gave up 2 bases and J gave up 5 bases, with 9 bases separating them. CDR3 in amino acids: CAISEGAEYGYTF. DNA of the CDR3: TGTGCCATCAGTGAGGGGGCAGAGTATGGCTACACCTTC.

This clone appeared a single time. The J gene is TRBJ1-2, the V gene TRBV2; 11 bases align to TRBD1. CDR1 and CDR2 (germline): SNHLY, FYNNEI. This CDR3 contains 18 residues. Trimming at V came to 2 bases and at J to 4 bases, leaving 12 bases not matched to a gene. CDR3 in DNA: TGTGCCAGCAGTGAACGGGGACAGGGGGATCCCCGGGGCTATGGCTACACCTTC. Its protein product is CASSERGQGDPRGYGYTF.

V is TRBV11-2 and J is TRBJ1-3; 9 bases line up with TRBD1. V shed 5 bases and J 2 bases; nucleotides not matched to a gene: 10. Germline loops: CDR1 SGHAT, CDR2 FQNNGV. This CDR3 comprises 17 residues. This CDR3 is CASSPDRGSLPGNTIYF. The CDR3 nucleotides read TGTGCCAGCAGCCCGGACAGGGGATCCCTTCCTGGAAACACCATATATTTT.

This clone was detected only a few times. This sequence joins TRBV5-1 and TRBJ2-3, with D perhaps TRBD2 (6 bases). Germline V lookup: CDR1 SGHRS, CDR2 YFSETQ. The V end lost 3 bases, the J end lost 0 bases, and 11 bases lay between the germline ends. The CDR3 totals 15 residues. The CDR3 reads CASSSGGRSTDTQYF. CDR3 nucleotides: TGCGCCAGCAGCTCTGGAGGGAGGAGCACAGATACGCAGTATTTT.

This chain links TRBV6-5 with TRBJ1-5, with unresolved D. This CDR3 region has 14 residues. Trimming removed 2 bases from V and 3 bases from J, with 8 bases in between. Germline CDR1 reads MNHEY; CDR2 reads SVGAGI. CDR3: CASSYDKYNQPQHF. The CDR3 DNA sequence: TGTGCCAGCAGTTACGACAAGTACAATCAGCCCCAGCATTTT.

This clone was observed a few times. V usage is TRBV28 and J usage is TRBJ1-5; D possibly corresponds to TRBD1 (6 bases). Between the trimmed V and J ends, which lost 3 bases and 6 bases, there was a span of 18 bases. CDR1 is MDHEN and CDR2 is SYDVKM in the germline V gene. CDR3 size: 16 residues. CDR3 nucleotides: TGTGCCAGCAGTTTCGATCGGGGGGCGCAGGGTCAGCCCCAGCATTTT. Translation gives CASSFDRGAQGQPQHF.

V usage is TRBV30 and J usage is TRBJ2-6; TRBD2 agrees at 10 bases. CDR1 is GTSNPN and CDR2 is SVGIG in the germline V gene (reference sequence). J was trimmed by 3 bases and V by 8 bases; bases with no gene match: 13. The CDR3 has 17 amino acids. This CDR3 reads CARPVAGGVGGANVLTF. CDR3 nucleotide sequence: TGTGCCCGCCCGGTAGCGGGAGGAGTCGGTGGGGCCAACGTCCTGACTTTC.

V gene TRBV29-1 combines with J gene TRBJ2-7; D is unresolved. Germline V gene lookup returns CDR1 SQVTM and CDR2 ANQGSEA. The CDR3 contains 12 residues. V was trimmed by 0 bases and J by 3 bases, leaving 6 bases between them. CDR3 sequence: CSVEEGSYEQYF. CDR3 coding DNA: TGCAGCGTTGAAGAGGGCAGCTACGAGCAGTACTTC.

The chain recombines TRBV29-1 with TRBJ2-2; D might be TRBD1 (6 bases). This CDR3 contains 14 residues. Trimming shortened V by 4 bases and J by 8 bases, and 17 bases separated the two germline ends. Germline V gene data show CDR1 as SQVTM and CDR2 as ANQGSEA. CDR3 loop: CSVAQLARGGELFF. CDR3 coding DNA: TGCAGCGTTGCCCAACTTGCTAGGGGGGGGGAGCTGTTTTTT.

The chain is built from TRBV27 and TRBJ2-7; 10 nucleotides line up with TRBD2. The CDR3 totals 17 residues. V shed 4 bases, J shed 4 bases, and the junction held 13 bases outside the gene matches. Germline V gives CDR1 MNHEY, CDR2 SMNVEV (reference sequence). The CDR3 nucleotides are TGTGCCAGCAGTTCCCAGGTTCCTAGCGGGAGATGGTACGAGCAGTACTTC. Amino acids: CASSSQVPSGRWYEQYF.

This sequence joins TRBV19 and TRBJ2-5; D remains unclear. The CDR3 is made up of 12 amino acids. Trimming removed 6 bases at V and 4 bases at J, with 9 bases between. Germline loops: CDR1 LNHDA, CDR2 SQIVND (reference sequence). This CDR3 is CASRQSGETQYF. CDR3 nucleotides: TGTGCCAGTAGGCAATCGGGAGAGACCCAGTACTTC. The whole variable domain, filled in from reference TRBV19 and TRBJ2-5, reads DGGITQSPKYLFRKEGQNVTLSCEQNLNHDAMYWYRQDPGQGLRLIYYSQIVNDFQKGDIAEGYSVSREKKESFPLTVTSAQKNPTAFYLCASRQSGETQYFGPGTRLLVL.

This sequence joins TRBV27 and TRBJ2-1; 10 positions agree with TRBD1. V lost 5 bases and J lost 7; bases outside the gene matches: 8. The CDR3 consists of 15 residues. Germline-derived CDR1 and CDR2 are MNHEY and SMNVEV (reference sequence). CDR3 residues: CASSPGTGVKNEQFF. CDR3 nucleotides: TGTGCCAGCAGTCCCGGGACAGGGGTCAAAAATGAGCAGTTCTTC.

The genes are TRBV12-3 or TRBV12-4 and TRBJ2-5, with D unclear. V lost 6 bases to trimming and J lost 5 bases, with 10 bases between them. The CDR3 is 12 amino acids. The CDR3 nucleotides are TGTGCCAGCAGACTGACAAGTGAGACCCAGTACTTC. Translating gives CASRLTSETQYF.

The chain has TRBV20-1 and TRBJ1-1; no clear D gene. The germline V gene has CDR1 DFQATT and CDR2 SNEGSKA (reference sequence). The CDR3 covers 14 residues. Trimming left V 6 bases short and J 0 bases short, with 14 bases between. CDR3 coding DNA: TGCAGTGCAAGTGGAGACATCGTGAACACTGAAGCTTTCTTT. Translating gives CSASGDIVNTEAFF.

The gene calls are TRBV7-6 and TRBJ2-1, with TRBD2 as a possible D gene (5 bases). The CDR3 has 14 amino acids. V lost 5 bases and J lost 6, with 14 bases in between. CDR1 is SGHVS and CDR2 is FNYEAQ in the germline V gene. The DNA of the CDR3 is TGTGCCAGCAGCCCCAGCACGGGGAGCAATGAGCAGTTCTTC. This translates into CASSPSTGSNEQFF.

The chain has TRBV12-3 or TRBV12-4 and TRBJ1-2; a possible D gene is TRBD1 (5 bases). The CDR3 extends over 13 amino acids. Trimming pared 7 bases from V and 0 bases from J, leaving 9 bases between. Written as DNA, the CDR3 is TGTGCCAGCATCGCGACAGCTAACTATGGCTACACCTTC. It specifies CASIATANYGYTF.

The sample holds one count of this clone. The genes are TRBV10-2 and TRBJ1-1; TRBD1 might be the D (6 bases). Trimming removed 6 bases at V and 2 bases at J, with 13 bases between. Germline V gene sequence: CDR1 WSHSY, CDR2 SAAADI. The CDR3 has 14 residues. CDR3 sequence (DNA): TGCGCCAGCAGGTCCCCGGGGGGCAACACTGAAGCTTTCTTT. It encodes CASRSPGGNTEAFF.

This chain links TRBV5-4 with TRBJ2-4, with D possibly being TRBD2 (6 bases). The germline CDR1 and CDR2 sequences are SGHNT and YYREEE (reference sequence). Trimming pared 6 bases from V and 5 bases from J, leaving 18 bases between. The CDR3 covers 15 residues. The chain's CDR3 is CASTRGTGNQNIQYF. The CDR3 DNA follows: TGTGCCAGCACTCGGGGGACGGGGAACCAAAACATTCAGTACTTC.